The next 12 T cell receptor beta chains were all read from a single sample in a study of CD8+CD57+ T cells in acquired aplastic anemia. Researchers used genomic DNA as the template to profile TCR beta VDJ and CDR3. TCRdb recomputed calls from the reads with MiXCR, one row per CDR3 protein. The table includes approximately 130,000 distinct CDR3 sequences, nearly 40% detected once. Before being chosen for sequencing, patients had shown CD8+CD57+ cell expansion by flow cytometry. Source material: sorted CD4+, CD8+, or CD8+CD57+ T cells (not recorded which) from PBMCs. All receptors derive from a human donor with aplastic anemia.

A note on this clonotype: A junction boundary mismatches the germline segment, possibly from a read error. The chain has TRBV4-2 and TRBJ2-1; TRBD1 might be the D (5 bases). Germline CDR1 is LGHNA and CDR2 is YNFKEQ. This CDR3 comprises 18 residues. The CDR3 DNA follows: TGTGCCGGCAGCCAAGATAGGGGTCTTTCAGGGATAGGTAATGAGCAGTTCTTC. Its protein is CAGSQDRGLSGIGNEQFF.

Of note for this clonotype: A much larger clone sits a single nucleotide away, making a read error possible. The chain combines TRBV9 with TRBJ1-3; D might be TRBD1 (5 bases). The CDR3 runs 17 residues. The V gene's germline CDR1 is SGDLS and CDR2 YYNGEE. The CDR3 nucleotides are TGTGCCAGCGGCGTAGGGGTAGGGCTGGGCTCTGGAAACACCATATATTTT. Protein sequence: CASGVGVGLGSGNTIYF.

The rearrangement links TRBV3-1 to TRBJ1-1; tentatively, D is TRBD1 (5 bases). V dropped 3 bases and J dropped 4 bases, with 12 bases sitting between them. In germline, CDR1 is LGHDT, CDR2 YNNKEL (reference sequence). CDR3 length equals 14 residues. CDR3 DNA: TGTGCCAGCAGCCATCATGGGGGGGGCACTGAAGCTTTCTTT. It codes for CASSHHGGGTEAFF.

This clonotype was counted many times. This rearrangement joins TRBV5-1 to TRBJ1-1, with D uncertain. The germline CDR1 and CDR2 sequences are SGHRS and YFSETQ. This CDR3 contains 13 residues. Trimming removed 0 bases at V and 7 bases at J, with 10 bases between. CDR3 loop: CASSLVGGVEAFF. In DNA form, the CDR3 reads TGCGCCAGCAGCTTGGTGGGAGGCGTTGAAGCTTTCTTT.

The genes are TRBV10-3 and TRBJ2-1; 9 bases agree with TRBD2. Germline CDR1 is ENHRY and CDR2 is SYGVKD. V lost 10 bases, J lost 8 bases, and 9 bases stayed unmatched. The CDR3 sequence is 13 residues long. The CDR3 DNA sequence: TGTGCCACAGCCGGGACTAGCCCCGATGAGCAGTTCTTC. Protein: CATAGTSPDEQFF.

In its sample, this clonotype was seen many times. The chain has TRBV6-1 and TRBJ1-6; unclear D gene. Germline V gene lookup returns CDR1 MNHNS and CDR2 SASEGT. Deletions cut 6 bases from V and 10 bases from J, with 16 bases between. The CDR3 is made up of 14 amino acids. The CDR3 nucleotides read TGTGCCAGCAGCCCCGTTAAGGATCGATCACCCCTCCACTTT. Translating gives CASSPVKDRSPLHF.

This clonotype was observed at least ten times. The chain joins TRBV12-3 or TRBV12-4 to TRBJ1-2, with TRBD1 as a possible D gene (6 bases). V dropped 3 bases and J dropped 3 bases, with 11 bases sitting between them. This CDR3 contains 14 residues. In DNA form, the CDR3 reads TGTGCCAGCAGTTTTTCAGGGGCGCACTATGGCTACACCTTC. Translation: CASSFSGAHYGYTF.

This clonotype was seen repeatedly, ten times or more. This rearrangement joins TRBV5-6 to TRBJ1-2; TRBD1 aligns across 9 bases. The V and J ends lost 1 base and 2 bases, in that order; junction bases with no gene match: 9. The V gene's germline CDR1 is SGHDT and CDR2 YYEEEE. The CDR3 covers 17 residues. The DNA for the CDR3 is TGTGCCAGCAGCTTGCAACAGGGGGCGCGAAAAAACTATGGCTACACCTTC. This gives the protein CASSLQQGARKNYGYTF.

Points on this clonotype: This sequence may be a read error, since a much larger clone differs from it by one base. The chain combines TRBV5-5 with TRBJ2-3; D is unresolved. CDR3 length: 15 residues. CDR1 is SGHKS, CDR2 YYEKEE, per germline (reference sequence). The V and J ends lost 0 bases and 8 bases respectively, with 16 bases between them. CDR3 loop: CASSLGTLQAGTQYF. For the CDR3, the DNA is TGTGCCAGCAGCTTGGGGACCCTACAAGCAGGTACGCAGTATTTT.

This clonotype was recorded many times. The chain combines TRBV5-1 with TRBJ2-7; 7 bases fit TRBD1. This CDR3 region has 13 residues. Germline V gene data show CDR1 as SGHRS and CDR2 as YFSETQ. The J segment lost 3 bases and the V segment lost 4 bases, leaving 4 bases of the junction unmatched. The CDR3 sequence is CASSLGQSYEQYF. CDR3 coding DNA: TGCGCCAGCAGCCTGGGACAGAGCTACGAGCAGTACTTC.

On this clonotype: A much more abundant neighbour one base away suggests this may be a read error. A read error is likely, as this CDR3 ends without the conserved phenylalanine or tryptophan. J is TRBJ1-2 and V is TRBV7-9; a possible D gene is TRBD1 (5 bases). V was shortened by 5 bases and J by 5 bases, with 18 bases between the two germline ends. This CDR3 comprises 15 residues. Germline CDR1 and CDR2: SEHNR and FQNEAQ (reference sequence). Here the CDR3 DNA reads TGTGCCAGCAGCCCCCCGGCTGGGGGGGTATATGGCTACACCCTC. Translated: CASSPPAGGVYGYTL.

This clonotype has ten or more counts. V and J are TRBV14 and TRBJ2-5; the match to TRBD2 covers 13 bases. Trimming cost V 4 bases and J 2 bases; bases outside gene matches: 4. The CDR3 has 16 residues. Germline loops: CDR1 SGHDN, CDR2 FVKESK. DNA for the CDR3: TGTGCCAGCAGCCTTCGACTAGCGGGGGGACAAGAGACCCAGTACTTC. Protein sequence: CASSLRLAGGQETQYF.